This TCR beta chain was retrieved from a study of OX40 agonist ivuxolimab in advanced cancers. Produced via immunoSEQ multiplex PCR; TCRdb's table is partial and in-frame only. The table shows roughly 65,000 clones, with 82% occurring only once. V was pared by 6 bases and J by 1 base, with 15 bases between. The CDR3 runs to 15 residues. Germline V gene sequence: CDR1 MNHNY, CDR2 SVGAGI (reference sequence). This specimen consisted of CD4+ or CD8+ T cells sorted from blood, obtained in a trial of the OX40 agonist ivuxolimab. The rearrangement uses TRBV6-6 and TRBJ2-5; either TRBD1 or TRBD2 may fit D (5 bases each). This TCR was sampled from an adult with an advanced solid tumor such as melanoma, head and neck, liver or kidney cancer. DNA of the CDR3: TGTGCCAGCAGGCGTGGGACCACCGTCCAAGAGACCCAGTACTTC. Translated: CASRRGTTVQETQYF.